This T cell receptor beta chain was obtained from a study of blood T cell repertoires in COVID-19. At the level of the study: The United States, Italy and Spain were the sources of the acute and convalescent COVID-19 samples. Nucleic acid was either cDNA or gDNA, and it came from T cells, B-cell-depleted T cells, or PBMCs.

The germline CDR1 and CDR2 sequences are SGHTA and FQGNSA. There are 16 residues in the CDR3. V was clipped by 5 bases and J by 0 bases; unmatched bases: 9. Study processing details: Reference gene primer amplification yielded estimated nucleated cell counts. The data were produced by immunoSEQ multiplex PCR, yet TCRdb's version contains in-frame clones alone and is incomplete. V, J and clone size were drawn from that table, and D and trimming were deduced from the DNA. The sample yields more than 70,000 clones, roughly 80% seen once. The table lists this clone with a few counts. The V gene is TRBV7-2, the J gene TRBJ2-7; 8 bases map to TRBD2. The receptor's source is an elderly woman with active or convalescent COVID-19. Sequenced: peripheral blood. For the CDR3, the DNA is TGTGCCAGCAGCCGGTCACTAGCGGACTCCTCCTACGAGCAGTACTTC. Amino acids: CASSRSLADSSYEQYF.